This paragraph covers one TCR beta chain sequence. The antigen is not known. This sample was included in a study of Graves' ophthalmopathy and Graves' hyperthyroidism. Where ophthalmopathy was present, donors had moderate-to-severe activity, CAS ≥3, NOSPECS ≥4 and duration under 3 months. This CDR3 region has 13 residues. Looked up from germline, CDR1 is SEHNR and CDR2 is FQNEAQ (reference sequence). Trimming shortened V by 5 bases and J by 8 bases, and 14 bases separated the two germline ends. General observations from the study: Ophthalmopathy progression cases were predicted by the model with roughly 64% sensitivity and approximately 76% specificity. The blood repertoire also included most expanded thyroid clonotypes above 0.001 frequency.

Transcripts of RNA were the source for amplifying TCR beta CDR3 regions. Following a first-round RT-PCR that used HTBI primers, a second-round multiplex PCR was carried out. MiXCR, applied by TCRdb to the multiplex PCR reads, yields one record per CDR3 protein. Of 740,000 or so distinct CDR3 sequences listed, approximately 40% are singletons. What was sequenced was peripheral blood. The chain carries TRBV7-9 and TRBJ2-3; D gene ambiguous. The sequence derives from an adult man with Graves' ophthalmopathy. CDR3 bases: TGTGCCAGCAGCCCATCCCCCTCGGGTACGCAGTATTTT. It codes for CASSPSPSGTQYF.